The clone carrying this T cell receptor beta chain was counted between two and nine times. This sample was included in a study of beta chain features in type 1 diabetes. The isolated RNA, all of it, was reverse transcribed, so expressed TCRB transcripts were what got sequenced. The repertoire was sequenced with immunoSEQ multiplex PCR; TCRdb's copy has only in-frame clones and lacks some. This table has a few hundred thousand clones, roughly 15% appearing once. Trimming at V came to 1 base and at J to 4 bases, leaving 8 bases not matched to a gene. CDR3 length: 17 amino acids. Germline V CDR1 and CDR2: SGHNT, YYREEE (reference sequence).

The chain joins TRBV5-4 to TRBJ2-2; 9 bases agree with TRBD2. Sequencing was performed on naive CD4+ T cells from blood. The sequence came from a woman aged 18-29 years in good health. The CDR3 region is CASSLLLAGSPTGELFF. The CDR3 nucleotides read TGTGCCAGCAGCTTGCTTCTAGCGGGATCACCCACCGGGGAGCTGTTTTTT.